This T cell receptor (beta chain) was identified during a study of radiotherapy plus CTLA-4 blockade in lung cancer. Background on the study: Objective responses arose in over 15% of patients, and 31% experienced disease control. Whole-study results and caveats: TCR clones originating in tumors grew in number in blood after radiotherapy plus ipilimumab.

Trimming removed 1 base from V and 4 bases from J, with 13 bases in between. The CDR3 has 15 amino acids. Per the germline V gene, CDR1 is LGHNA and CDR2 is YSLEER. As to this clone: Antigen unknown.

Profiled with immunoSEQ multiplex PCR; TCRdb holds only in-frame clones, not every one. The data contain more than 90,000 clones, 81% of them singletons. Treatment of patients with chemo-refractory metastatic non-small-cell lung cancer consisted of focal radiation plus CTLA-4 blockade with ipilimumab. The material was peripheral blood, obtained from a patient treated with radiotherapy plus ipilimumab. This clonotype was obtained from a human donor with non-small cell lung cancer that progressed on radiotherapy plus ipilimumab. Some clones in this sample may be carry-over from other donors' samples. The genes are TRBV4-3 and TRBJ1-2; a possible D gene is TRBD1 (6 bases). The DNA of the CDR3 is TGCGCCAGCAGCCAAGCGGGGGGGGCTGCCTATGGCTACACCTTC. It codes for CASSQAGGAAYGYTF.